The TCR beta chain described here comes from a study of blood T cell repertoires in COVID-19. Whole-study context: From the United States, Italy and Spain came samples of acute and convalescent COVID-19.

Participant reports of clinical history set cohort assignment. The CDR3 is made up of 14 amino acids. Trimming shortened V by 3 bases and J by 6 bases, and 12 bases separated the two germline ends. Germline-derived CDR1 and CDR2 are LGHDT and YNNKEL (reference sequence). In the source study's methods: Amplification of reference gene primers was used by the study to estimate nucleated cell counts. Assay: immunoSEQ multiplex PCR; the TCRdb copy retains only in-frame clones and omits some. V, J and clone size were drawn from that table, and D and trimming were deduced from the DNA. The sample includes 200,000 to 300,000 clones, 85% to 90% of them seen just once.

The chain employs TRBV3-1 (or the pseudogene TRBV3-2) and TRBJ2-1, with D possibly being TRBD1 (5 bases). The sequence was obtained from a woman aged 25 to 39 with acute COVID-19. Sequencing was done on a sample of PBMCs or T cells enriched from blood (not recorded which). The CDR3 DNA is TGTGCCAGCAGCCACAGGGCGGAAGGCAATGAGCAGTTCTTC. Translated: CASSHRAEGNEQFF.